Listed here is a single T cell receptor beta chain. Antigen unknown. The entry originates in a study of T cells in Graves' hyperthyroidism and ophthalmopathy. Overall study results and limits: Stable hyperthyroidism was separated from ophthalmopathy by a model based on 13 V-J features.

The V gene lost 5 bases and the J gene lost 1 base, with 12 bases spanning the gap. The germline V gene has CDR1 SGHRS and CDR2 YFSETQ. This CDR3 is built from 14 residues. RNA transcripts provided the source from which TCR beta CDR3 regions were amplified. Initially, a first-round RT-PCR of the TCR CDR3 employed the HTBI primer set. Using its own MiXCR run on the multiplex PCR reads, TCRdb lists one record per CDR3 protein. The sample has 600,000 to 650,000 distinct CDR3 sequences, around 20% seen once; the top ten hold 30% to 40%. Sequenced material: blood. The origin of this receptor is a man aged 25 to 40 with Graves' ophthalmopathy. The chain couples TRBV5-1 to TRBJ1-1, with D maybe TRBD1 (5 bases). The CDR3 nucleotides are TGCGCCAGCAGACCGGGACTCGAGAACACTGAAGCTTTCTTT. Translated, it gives CASRPGLENTEAFF.